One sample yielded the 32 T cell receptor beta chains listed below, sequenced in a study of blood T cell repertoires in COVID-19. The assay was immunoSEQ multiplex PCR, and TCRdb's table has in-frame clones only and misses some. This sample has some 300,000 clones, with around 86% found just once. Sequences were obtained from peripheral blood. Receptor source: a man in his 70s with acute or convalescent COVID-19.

This chain's CDR3 is CASGGGAHPGTQYF. Here the CDR3 DNA reads TGTGCCAGCGGAGGGGGGGCGCACCCCGGTACGCAGTATTTT. This rearrangement joins TRBV7-2 to TRBJ2-3; maybe TRBD2 (7 bases). The CDR3 covers 14 residues. The V and J ends lost 8 bases and 8 bases respectively, with 20 bases between them. Germline V gene lookup returns CDR1 SGHTA and CDR2 FQGNSA.

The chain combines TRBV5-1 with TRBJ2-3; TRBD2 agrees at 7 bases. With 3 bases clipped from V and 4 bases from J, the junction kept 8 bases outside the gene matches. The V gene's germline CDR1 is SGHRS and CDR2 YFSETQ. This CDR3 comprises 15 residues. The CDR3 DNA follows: TGCGCCAGCAGCTCCGACCCAACTAGCGCAGATACGCAGTATTTT. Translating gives CASSSDPTSADTQYF. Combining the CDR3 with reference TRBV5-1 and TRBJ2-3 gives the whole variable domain KAGVTQTPRYLIKTRGQQVTLSCSPISGHRSVSWYQQTPGQGLQFLFEYFSETQRNKGNFPGRFSGRQFSNSRSEMNVSTLELGDSALYLCASSSDPTSADTQYFGPGTRLTVL.

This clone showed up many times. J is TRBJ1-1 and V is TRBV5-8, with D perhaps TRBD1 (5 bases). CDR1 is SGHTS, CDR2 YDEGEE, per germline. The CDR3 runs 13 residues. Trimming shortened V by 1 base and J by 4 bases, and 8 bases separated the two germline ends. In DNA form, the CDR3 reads TGTGCCAGCAGCTTGACGGGGGTCACTGAAGCTTTCTTT. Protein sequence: CASSLTGVTEAFF.

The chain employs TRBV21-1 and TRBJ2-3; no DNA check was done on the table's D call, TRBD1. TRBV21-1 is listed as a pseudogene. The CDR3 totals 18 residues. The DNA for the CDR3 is TGTGCCAGCAGCACCTCCGGGACAGGGTTGCCCGCCACAGATACGCAGTATTTT. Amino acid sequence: CASSTSGTGLPATDTQYF.

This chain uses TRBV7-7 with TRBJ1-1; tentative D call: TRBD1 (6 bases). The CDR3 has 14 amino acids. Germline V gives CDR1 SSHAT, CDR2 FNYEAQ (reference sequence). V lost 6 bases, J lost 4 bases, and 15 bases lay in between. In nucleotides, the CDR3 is TGTGCCAGCAGTCCAAATTTAGGGGGCACTGAAGCTTTCTTT. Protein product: CASSPNLGGTEAFF. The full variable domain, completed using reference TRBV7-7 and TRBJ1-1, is GAGVSQSPRYKVTKRGQDVTLRCDPISSHATLYWYQQALGQGPEFLTYFNYEAQPDKSGLPSDRFSAERPEGSISTLTIQRTEQRDSAMYRCASSPNLGGTEAFFGQGTRLTVV.

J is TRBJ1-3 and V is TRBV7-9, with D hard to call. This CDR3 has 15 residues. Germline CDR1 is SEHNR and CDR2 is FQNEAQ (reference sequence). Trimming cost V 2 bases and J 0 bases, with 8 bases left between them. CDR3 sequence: CASSLNPGSGNTIYF. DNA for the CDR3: TGTGCCAGCAGCTTAAACCCAGGCTCTGGAAACACCATATATTTT.

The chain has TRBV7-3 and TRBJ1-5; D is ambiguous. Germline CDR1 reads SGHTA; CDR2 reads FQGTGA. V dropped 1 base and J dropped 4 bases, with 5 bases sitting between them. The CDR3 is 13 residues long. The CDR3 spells CASSLSANQPQHF. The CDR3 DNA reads TGTGCCAGCAGCTTAAGCGCAAATCAGCCCCAGCATTTT.

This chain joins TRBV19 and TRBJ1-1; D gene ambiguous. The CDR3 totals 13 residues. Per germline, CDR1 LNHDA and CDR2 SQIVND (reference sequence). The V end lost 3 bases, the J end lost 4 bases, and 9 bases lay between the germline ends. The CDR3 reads CASSIGEGTEAFF. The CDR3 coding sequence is TGTGCCAGTAGTATTGGCGAGGGCACTGAAGCTTTCTTT.

The CDR3 loop is CASSPRTGQTEAFF. The CDR3 DNA is TGCGCCAGCAGCCCGAGGACAGGGCAAACTGAAGCTTTCTTT. The chain is built from TRBV5-1 and TRBJ1-1, with 8 bases identical to TRBD1. CDR1 SGHRS and CDR2 YFSETQ come from the germline V gene. V lost 4 bases and J lost 5; bases outside the gene matches: 7. The CDR3 length is 14 residues.

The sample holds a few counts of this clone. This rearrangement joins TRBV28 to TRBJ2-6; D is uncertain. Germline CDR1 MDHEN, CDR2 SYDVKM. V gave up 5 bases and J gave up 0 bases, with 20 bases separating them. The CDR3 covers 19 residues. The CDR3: CASSTNRIRISSGANVLTF. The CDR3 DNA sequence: TGTGCCAGCAGTACGAACAGAATACGCATTAGCTCTGGGGCCAACGTCCTGACTTTC.

The CDR3 DNA is TGTGCCAGCAGGTCACCGGGACAGCTCTTTTCACCCCTCCACTTT. As protein: CASRSPGQLFSPLHF. This sequence joins TRBV11-2 and TRBJ1-6, with 7 positions matching TRBD1. This CDR3 contains 15 residues. The germline V gene encodes CDR1 SGHAT and CDR2 FQNNGV. V shed 6 bases and J 9 bases; nucleotides not matched to a gene: 11.

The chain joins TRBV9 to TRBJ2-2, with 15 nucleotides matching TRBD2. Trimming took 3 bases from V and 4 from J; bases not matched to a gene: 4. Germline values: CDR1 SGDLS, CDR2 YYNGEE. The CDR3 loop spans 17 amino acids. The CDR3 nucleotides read TGTGCCAGCAGCGCTGGGACTAGCGGGAGGATCACCGGGGAGCTGTTTTTT. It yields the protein CASSAGTSGRITGELFF.

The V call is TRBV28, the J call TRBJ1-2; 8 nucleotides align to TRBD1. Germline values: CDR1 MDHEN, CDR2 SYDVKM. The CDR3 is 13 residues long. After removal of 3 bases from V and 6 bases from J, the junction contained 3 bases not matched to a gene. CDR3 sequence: CASSFRTGNGYTF. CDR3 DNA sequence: TGTGCCAGCAGTTTCCGGACAGGGAATGGCTACACCTTC.

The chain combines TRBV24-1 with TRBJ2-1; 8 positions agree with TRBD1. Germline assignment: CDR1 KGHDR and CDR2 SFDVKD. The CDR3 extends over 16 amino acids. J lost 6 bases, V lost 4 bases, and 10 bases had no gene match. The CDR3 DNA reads TGTGCCACCAGTGACCCCACCCAGGGGGCAAGCAATGAGCAGTTCTTC. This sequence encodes CATSDPTQGASNEQFF.

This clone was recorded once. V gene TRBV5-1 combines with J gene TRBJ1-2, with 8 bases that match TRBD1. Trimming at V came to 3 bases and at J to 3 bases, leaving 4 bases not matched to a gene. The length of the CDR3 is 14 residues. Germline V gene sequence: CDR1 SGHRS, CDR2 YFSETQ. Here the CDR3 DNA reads TGCGCCAGCAGCTCCGAGACAGGGGACTATGGCTACACCTTC. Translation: CASSSETGDYGYTF.

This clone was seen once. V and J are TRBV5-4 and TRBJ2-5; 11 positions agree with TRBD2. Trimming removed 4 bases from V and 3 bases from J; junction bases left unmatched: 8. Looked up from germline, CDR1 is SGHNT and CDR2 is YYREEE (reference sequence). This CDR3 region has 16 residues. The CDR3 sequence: CASSPRLAGKEETQYF. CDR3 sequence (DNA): TGTGCCAGCAGCCCGCGACTAGCGGGGAAAGAAGAGACCCAGTACTTC.

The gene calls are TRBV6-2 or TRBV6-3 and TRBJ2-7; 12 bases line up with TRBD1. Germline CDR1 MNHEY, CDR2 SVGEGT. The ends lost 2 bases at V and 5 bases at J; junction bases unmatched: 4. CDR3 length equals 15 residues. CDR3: CASSYTGQGANEQYF. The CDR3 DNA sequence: TGTGCCAGCAGTTACACGGGACAGGGGGCCAACGAGCAGTACTTC.

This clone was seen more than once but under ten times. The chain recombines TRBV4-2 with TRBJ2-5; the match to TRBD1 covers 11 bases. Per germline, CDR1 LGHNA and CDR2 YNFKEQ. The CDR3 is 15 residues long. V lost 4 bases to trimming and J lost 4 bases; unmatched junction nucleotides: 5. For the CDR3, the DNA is TGTGCCAGCAGCCTGTCGGGACAGGGGGGAGAGACCCAGTACTTC. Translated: CASSLSGQGGETQYF.

DNA for the CDR3: TGTGCCAGCAGTTACTCCCAGACTGCAGATACGCAGTATTTT. Protein: CASSYSQTADTQYF. The V call is TRBV6-2 or TRBV6-3, the J call TRBJ2-3; D is undetermined. The CDR3 totals 14 residues. The V end lost 0 bases, the J end lost 4 bases, and 8 bases lay between the germline ends. Germline lookup yields CDR1 MNHEY and CDR2 SVGEGT.

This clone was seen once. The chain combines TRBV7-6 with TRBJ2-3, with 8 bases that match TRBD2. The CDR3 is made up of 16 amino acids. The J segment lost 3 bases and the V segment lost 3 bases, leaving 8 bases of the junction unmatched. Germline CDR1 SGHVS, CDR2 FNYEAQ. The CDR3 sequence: CASSLVPGLGTDTQYF. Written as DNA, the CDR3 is TGTGCCAGCAGCTTGGTCCCGGGACTAGGGACAGATACGCAGTATTTT.

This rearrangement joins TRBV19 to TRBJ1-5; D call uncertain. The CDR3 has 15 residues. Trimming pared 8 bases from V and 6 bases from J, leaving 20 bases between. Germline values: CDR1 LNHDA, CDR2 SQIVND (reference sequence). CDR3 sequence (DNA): TGTGCCAGTTCGCAAGGGAGTGGGATCCTTCAGCCCCAGCATTTT. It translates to CASSQGSGILQPQHF.

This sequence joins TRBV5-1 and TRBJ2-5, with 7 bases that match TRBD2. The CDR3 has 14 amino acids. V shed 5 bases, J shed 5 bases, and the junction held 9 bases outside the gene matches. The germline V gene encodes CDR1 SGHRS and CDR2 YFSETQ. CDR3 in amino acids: CASSLMGEGETQYF. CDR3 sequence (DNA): TGCGCCAGCAGTTTGATGGGGGAGGGGGAGACCCAGTACTTC.

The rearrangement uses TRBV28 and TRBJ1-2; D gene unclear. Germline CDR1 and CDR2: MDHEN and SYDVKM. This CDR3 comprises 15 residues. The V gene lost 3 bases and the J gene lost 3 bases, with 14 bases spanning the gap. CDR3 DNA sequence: TGTGCCAGCAGTTTCGCGGGCCCCCACGACTATGGCTACACCTTC. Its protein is CASSFAGPHDYGYTF.

CDR3 sequence reads: CASSPRAAGQGYEQFF. Written as DNA, the CDR3 is TGTGCCAGCTCACCAAGGGCAGCGGGACAGGGATATGAGCAGTTCTTC. The V and J genes are TRBV18 and TRBJ2-1; 9 nucleotides agree with TRBD1. CDR3 size: 16 residues. Losses at the gene ends were 2 bases for V and 8 bases for J; bases not matched to a gene: 10. The V gene's germline CDR1 is KGHSH and CDR2 LQKENI.

CDR3 loop: CASSQGQGAQPQHF. The CDR3 bases are TGTGCCAGCAGCCAGGGACAGGGGGCCCAGCCCCAGCATTTT. V and J are TRBV7-9 and TRBJ1-5; the match to TRBD1 covers 12 bases. There are 14 residues in the CDR3. V shed 5 bases and J 7 bases; nucleotides not matched to a gene: 3. Germline-derived CDR1 and CDR2 are SEHNR and FQNEAQ (reference sequence).

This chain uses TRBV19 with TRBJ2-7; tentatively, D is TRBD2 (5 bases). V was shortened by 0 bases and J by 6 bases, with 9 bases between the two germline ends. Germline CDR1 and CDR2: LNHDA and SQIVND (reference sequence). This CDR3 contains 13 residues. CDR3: CASSIERASEQYF. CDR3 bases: TGTGCCAGTAGTATAGAGAGGGCCTCCGAGCAGTACTTC. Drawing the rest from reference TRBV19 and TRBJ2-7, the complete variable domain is DGGITQSPKYLFRKEGQNVTLSCEQNLNHDAMYWYRQDPGQGLRLIYYSQIVNDFQKGDIAEGYSVSREKKESFPLTVTSAQKNPTAFYLCASSIERASEQYFGPGTRLTVT.

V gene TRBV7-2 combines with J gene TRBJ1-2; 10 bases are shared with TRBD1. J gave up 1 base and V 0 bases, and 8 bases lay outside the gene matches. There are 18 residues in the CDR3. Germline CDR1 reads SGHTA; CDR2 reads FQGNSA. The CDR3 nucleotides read TGTGCCAGCAGCTTAGCGGTCTCAGGGACAGGGGATAACTATGGCTACACCTTC. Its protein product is CASSLAVSGTGDNYGYTF.

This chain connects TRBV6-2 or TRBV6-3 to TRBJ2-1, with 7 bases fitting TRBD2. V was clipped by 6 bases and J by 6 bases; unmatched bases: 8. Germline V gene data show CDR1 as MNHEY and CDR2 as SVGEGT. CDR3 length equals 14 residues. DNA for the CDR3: TGTGCCAGCAGCCTCGGCGGGAGCTTCAATGAGCAGTTCTTC. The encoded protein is CASSLGGSFNEQFF.

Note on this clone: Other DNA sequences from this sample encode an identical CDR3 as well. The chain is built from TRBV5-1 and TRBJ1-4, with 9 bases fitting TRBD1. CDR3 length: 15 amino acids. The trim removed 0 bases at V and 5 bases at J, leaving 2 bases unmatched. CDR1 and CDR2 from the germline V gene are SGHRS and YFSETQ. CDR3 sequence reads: CASSLGDRGNEKLFF. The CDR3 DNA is TGCGCCAGCAGCTTGGGAGACAGGGGGAATGAAAAACTGTTTTTT.

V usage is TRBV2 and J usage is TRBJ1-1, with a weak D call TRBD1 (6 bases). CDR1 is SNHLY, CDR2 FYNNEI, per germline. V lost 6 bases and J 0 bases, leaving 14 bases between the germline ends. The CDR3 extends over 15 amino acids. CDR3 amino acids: CASRALTGMNTEAFF. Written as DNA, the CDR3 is TGTGCCAGCAGGGCCTTGACAGGCATGAACACTGAAGCTTTCTTT. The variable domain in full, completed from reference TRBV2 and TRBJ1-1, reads EPEVTQTPSHQVTQMGQEVILRCVPISNHLYFYWYRQILGQKVEFLVSFYNNEISEKSEIFDDQFSVERPDGSNFTLKIRSTKLEDSAMYFCASRALTGMNTEAFFGQGTRLTVV.

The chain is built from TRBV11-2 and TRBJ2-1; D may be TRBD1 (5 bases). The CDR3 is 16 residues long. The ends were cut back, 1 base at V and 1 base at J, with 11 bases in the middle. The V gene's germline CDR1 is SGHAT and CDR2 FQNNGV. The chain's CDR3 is CASSLGPQGSYNEQFF. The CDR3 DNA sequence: TGTGCCAGCAGCTTAGGACCCCAGGGTTCCTACAATGAGCAGTTCTTC.

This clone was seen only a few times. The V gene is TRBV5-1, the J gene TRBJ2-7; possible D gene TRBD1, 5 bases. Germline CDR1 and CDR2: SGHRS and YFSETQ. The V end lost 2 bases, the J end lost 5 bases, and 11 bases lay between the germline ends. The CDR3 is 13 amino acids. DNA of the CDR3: TGCGCCAGCAGCTTTCCAGGGAACCACGAGCAGTACTTC. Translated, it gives CASSFPGNHEQYF.